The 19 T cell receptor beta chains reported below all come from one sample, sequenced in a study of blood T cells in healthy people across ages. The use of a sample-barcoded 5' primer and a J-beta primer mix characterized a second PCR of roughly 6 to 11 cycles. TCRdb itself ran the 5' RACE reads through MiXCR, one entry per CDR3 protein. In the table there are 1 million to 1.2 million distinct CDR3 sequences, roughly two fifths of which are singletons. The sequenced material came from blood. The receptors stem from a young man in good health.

The CDR3 nucleotides are TGTGCCAGCAGCTTGGGTCGCTATCCCTACAATGAGCAGTTCTTC. Its translation is CASSLGRYPYNEQFF. The gene calls are TRBV5-6 and TRBJ2-1; D gene uncertain. V lost 0 bases and J lost 2, with 9 bases in between. The CDR3 has 15 amino acids. Germline V gives CDR1 SGHDT, CDR2 YYEEEE.

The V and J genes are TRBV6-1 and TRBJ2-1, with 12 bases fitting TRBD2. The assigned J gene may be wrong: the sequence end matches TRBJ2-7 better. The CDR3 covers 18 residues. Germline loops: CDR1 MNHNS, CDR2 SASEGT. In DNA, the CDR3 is TGTGCCAGCAGCGGAGACCTAGCGGGGGGGCGATCCCACAATGAGCAGTACTTC. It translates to CASSGDLAGGRSHNEQYF.

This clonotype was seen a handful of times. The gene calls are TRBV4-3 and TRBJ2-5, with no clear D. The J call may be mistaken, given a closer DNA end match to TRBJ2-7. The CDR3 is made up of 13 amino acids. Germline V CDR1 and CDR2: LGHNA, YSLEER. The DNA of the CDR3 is TGCGCCAGCAGCCAAGTTTCGAGCTCCGAGCAGTACTTC. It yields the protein CASSQVSSSEQYF.

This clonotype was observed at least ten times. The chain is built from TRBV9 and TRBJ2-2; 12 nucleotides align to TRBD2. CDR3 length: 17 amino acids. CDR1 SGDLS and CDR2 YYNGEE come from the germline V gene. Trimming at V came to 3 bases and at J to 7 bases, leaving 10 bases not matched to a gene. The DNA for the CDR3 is TGTGCCAGCAGCGCCCATTCTAGCGGGGGGGCCTACGGGGAGCTGTTTTTT. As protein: CASSAHSSGGAYGELFF.

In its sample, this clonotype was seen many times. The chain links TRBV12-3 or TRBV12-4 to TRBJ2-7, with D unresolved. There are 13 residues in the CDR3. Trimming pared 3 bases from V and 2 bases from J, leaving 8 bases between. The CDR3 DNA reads TGTGCCAGCAGTTTTGGGCAGCCCTACGAGCAGTACTTC. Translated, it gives CASSFGQPYEQYF.

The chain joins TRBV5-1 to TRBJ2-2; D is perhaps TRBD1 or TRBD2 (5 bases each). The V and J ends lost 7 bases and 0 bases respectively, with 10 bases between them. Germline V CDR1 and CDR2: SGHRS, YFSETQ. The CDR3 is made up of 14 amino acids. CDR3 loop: CASWDGSNTGELFF. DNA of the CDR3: TGCGCCAGCTGGGACGGATCGAACACCGGGGAGCTGTTTTTT.

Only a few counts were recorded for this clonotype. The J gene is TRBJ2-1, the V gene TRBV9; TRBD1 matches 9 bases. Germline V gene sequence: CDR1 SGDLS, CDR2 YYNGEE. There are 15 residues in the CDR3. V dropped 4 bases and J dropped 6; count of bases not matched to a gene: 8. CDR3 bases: TGTGCCAGCAGCCAGGGGGGGACAGGGTCCAATGAGCAGTTCTTC. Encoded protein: CASSQGGTGSNEQFF.

CDR3 nucleotides: TGTGCCAGCAGCGTAGGGGTAGCGACAAGCGAGCAGTACTTC. Amino acids: CASSVGVATSEQYF. V usage is TRBV9 and J usage is TRBJ2-7; tentative D call: TRBD2 (5 bases). The V gene's germline CDR1 is SGDLS and CDR2 YYNGEE. Trimming removed 0 bases from V and 6 bases from J, with 13 bases in between. The CDR3 has 14 residues.

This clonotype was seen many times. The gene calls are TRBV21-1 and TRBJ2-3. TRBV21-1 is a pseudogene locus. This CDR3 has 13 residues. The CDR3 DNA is TGTGCCAGCAGCTTTGACGTCGCAGATACGCAGTATTTT. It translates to CASSFDVADTQYF.

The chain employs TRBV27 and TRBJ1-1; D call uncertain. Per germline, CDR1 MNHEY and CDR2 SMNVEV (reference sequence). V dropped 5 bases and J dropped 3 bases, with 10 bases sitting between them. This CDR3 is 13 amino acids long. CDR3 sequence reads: CASSALPDTEAFF. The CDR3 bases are TGTGCCAGCAGTGCCCTCCCGGACACTGAAGCTTTCTTT.

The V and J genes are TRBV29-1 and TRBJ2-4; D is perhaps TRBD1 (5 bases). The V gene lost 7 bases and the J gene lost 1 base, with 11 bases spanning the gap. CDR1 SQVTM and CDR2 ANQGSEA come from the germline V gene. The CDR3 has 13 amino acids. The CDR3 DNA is TGCAGCGCCAGGGTTACCGCCAAAAACATTCAGTACTTC. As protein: CSARVTAKNIQYF. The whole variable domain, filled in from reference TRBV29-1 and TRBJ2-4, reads SAVISQKPSRDICQRGTSLTIQCQVDSQVTMMFWYRQQPGQSLTLIATANQGSEATYESGFVIDKFPISRPNLTFSTLTVSNMSPEDSSIYLCSARVTAKNIQYFGAGTRLSVL.

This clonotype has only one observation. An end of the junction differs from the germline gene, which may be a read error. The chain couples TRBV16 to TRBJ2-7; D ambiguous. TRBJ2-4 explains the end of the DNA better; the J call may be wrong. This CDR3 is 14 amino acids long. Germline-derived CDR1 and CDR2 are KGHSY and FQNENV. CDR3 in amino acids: CANSPIGSKNIQYF. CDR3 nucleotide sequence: TGTGCCAACAGCCCTATTGGGTCCAAAAACATTCAGTACTTC.

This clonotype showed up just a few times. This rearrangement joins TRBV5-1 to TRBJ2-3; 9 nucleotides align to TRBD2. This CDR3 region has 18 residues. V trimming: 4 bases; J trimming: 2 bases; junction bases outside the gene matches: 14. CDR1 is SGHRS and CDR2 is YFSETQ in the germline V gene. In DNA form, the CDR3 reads TGCGCCAGCAGCCCATCCGAAGCGGGGGGACCCCCCACAGATACGCAGTATTTT. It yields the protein CASSPSEAGGPPTDTQYF. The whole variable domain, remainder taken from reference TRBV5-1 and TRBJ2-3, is KAGVTQTPRYLIKTRGQQVTLSCSPISGHRSVSWYQQTPGQGLQFLFEYFSETQRNKGNFPGRFSGRQFSNSRSEMNVSTLELGDSALYLCASSPSEAGGPPTDTQYFGPGTRLTVL.

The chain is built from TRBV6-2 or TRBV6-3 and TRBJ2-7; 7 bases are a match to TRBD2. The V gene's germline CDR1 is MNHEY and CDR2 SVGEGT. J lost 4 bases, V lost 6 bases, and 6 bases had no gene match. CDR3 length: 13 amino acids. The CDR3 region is CASSTHSGYEQYF. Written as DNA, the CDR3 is TGTGCCAGCAGCACCCATAGCGGGTACGAGCAGTACTTC.

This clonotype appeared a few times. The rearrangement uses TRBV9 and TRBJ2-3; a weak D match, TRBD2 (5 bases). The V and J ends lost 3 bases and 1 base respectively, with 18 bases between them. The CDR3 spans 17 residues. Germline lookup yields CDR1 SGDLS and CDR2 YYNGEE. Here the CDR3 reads CASSGPGRSRGTDTQYF. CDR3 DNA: TGTGCCAGCAGCGGACCGGGCCGCTCGAGGGGCACAGATACGCAGTATTTT.

Here the CDR3 reads CASSQDRTGGEQTNEKLFF. The CDR3 DNA reads as TGCGCCAGCAGCCAAGATAGGACAGGGGGCGAACAAACTAATGAAAAACTGTTTTTT. The chain is built from TRBV4-3 and TRBJ1-4, with TRBD1 matching over 11 bases. In germline, CDR1 is LGHNA, CDR2 YSLEER. This CDR3 has 19 amino acids. Losses at the gene ends were 0 bases for V and 1 base for J; bases not matched to a gene: 7.

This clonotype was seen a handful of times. CDR3 coding DNA: TGTGCCAGCAAGGGGGACAACTATGGCTACACCTTC. Its protein product is CASKGDNYGYTF. This rearrangement joins TRBV6-1 to TRBJ1-2; the D gene is possibly TRBD1 (6 bases). CDR3 length: 12 amino acids. Germline CDR1 and CDR2: MNHNS and SASEGT. Trimming took off 7 bases at V and 2 bases at J, with 8 bases between the two ends.

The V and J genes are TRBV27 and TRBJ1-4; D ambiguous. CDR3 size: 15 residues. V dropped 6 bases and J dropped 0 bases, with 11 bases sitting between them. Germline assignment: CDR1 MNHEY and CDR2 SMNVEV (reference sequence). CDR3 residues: CASSTDGSTNEKLFF. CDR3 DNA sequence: TGTGCCAGCAGCACCGACGGTTCAACTAATGAAAAACTGTTTTTT.

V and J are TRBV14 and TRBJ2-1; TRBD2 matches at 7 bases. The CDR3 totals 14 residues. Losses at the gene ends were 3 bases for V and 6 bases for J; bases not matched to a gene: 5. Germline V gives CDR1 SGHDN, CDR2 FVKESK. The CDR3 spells CASSHPGLVNEQFF. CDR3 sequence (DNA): TGTGCCAGCAGCCACCCCGGACTAGTCAATGAGCAGTTCTTC.